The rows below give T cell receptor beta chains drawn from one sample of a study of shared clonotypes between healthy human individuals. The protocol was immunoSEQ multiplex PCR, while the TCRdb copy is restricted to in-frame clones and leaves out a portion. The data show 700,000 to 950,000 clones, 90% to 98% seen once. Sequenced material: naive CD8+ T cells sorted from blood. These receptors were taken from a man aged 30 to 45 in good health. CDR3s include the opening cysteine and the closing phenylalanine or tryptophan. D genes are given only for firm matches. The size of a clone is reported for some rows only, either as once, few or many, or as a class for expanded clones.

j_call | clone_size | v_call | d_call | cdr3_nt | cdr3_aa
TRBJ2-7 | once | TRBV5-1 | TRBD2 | TGCGCCAGCAGATCCCAGACTAGCGGGATCTACGAGCAGTACTTC | CASRSQTSGIYEQYF
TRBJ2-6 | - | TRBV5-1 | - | TGCGCCAGCAGCTTGGCAGTTGGGGTTCCGGGACGTGGGGCCAACGTCCTGACTTTC | CASSLAVGVPGRGANVLTF
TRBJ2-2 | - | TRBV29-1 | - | TGCAGCGTTGTACGGACGAACACCGGGGAGCTGTTTTTT | CSVVRTNTGELFF
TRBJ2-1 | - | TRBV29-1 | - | TGCAGCGTTGAGGTGGTTAGCGCTGCTCCCAATGAGCAGTTCTTC | CSVEVVSAAPNEQFF
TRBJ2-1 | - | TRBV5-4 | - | TGTGCCAGCAGCTTGGCGCCGGGGAATGAGCAGTTCTTC | CASSLAPGNEQFF
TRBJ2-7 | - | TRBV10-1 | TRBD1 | TGCGCCAGCAGATACCAGGGACAGGGGGCCCACGAGCAGTACTTC | CASRYQGQGAHEQYF
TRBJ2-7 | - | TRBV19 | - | TGTGCCAGTAGTATAGATCTTATGACTAGCTCCTACGAGCAGTACTTC | CASSIDLMTSSYEQYF
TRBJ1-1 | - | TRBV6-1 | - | TGTGCCAGCAGTAGGCCGAGTTGGTCTTACACTGAAGCTTTCTTT | CASSRPSWSYTEAFF
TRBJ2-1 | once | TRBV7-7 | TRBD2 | TGTGCTAGCAGTCTGGGACTAGCGGGAGGCCGCGATGAGCAGTTCTTC | CASSLGLAGGRDEQFF
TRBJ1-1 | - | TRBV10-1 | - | TGCGCCAGCAGTGAGGGGTCGAACACTGAAGCTTTCTTT | CASSEGSNTEAFF
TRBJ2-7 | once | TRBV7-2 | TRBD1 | TGTGCCAGCACCCCGGTGACAGGGGGCTCCTACGAGCAGTACTTC | CASTPVTGGSYEQYF
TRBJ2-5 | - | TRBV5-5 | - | TGTGCCAGCAGCCCGGACGTAATGACGATCCAAGAGACCCAGTACTTC | CASSPDVMTIQETQYF
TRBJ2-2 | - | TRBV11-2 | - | TGTGCCAGCAGCTCATGGAGGGAGAACACCGGGGAGCTGTTTTTT | CASSSWRENTGELFF
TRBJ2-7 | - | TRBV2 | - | TGTGCCAGCAGAACCCCGGACAGCTCCTACGAGCAGTACTTC | CASRTPDSSYEQYF
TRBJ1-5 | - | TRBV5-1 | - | TGCGCCAGCAGCTTGGGGCAGGGGAGCCATCAGCCCCAGCATTTT | CASSLGQGSHQPQHF
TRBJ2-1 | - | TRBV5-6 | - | TGTGCCAGCAGCTTGGTGGGGTACAATGAGCAGTTCTTC | CASSLVGYNEQFF
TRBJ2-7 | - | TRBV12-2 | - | TGTGCAAGTCGCGGTCTTGGGACGCGGACGGCGTGCTACGAGCAGTACTTC | CASRGLGTRTACYEQYF
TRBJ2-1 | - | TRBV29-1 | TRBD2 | TGCAGCGTTGAAGGGGCTGCGGGGGGCTGGAATGAGCAGTTCTTC | CSVEGAAGGWNEQFF
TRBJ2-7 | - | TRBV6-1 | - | TGTGCCAGCAGTGACCACGTTCGGACGATACCCTACGAGCAGTACTTC | CASSDHVRTIPYEQYF
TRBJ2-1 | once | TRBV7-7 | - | TGTGCCAGCAGCGCTTCCGGGACCCGTGAGCAGTTCTTC | CASSASGTREQFF
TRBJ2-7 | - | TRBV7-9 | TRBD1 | TGTGCCAGCAGCCCCCGGGACAGTTCCTCCTACGAGCAGTACTTC | CASSPRDSSSYEQYF
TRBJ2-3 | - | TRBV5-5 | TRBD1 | TGTGCCAGCAGCTTGGGGGACAGGGGGCCAGATACGCAGTATTTT | CASSLGDRGPDTQYF
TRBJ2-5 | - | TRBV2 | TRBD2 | TGTGCCAGCCTAAAGCGGGGCCAAGAGACCCAGTACTTC | CASLKRGQETQYF
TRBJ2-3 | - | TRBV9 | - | TGTGCCAGCAGCGTAGGAGGAGATACGCAGTATTTT | CASSVGGDTQYF
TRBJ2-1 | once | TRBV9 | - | TGTGCCAGCAGCGTAGGTGTTCCTGGGGATGAGCAGTTCTTC | CASSVGVPGDEQFF
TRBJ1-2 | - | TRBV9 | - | TGTGCCAGCAGCACCCGAGCCTATGGCTACACCTTC | CASSTRAYGYTF
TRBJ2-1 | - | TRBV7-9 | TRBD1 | TGTGCCAGCAGCCGACCCTGGACAGGCGAGAATGAGCAGTTCTTC | CASSRPWTGENEQFF
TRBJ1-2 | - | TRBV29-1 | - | TGCAGCGCCGTCGGGGAGGATGGCTACACCTTC | CSAVGEDGYTF
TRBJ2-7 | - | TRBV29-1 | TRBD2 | TGCAGCGTCTCTACTAGCGGGCTTATCTACGAGCAGTACTTC | CSVSTSGLIYEQYF
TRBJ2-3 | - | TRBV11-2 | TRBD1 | TGTGCCAGCAGTGATGCGACAGGGGGCGCGTATACGCAGTATTTT | CASSDATGGAYTQYF
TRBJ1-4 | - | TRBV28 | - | TGTGCCAGCAGTTTGGACAGACCGAATGAAAAACTGTTTTTT | CASSLDRPNEKLFF
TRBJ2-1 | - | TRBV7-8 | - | TGTGCCAGCAGCTCACGCCTCTTGGGCGGGGACTACAATGAGCAGTTCTTC | CASSSRLLGGDYNEQFF
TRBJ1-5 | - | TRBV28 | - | TGTGCCAGCAGTTCGGGCAATCAGCCCCAGCATTTT | CASSSGNQPQHF
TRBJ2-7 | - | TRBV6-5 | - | TGTGCCAGCAGGCTCTCGGGGGCCACCTACGAGCAGTACTTC | CASRLSGATYEQYF
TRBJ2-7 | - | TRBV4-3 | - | TGCGCCAGCAGCCGCAGGGCGGGGAATGAGCAGTACTTC | CASSRRAGNEQYF
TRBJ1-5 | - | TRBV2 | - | TGTGCCAGCAGAAACGGACAGACTCCTAATCAGCCCCAGCATTTT | CASRNGQTPNQPQHF
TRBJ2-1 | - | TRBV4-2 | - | TGTGCCAGCAGCCAAGGGCCGCCATACAATGAGCAGTTCTTC | CASSQGPPYNEQFF
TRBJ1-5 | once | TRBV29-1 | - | TGCAGCGCGGCGGGGGGCTTGAGCAATCAGCCCCAGCATTTT | CSAAGGLSNQPQHF
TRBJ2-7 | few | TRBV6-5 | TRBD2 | TGTGCCAGCAGGGCTAGCGGCTACGAGCAGTACTTC | CASRASGYEQYF
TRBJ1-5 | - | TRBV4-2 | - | TGTGCCAGCAGCCAAGATGGGGGCCTGAGCAATCAGCCCCAGCATTTT | CASSQDGGLSNQPQHF
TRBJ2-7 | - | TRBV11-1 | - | TGTGCCAGCAGCTTGTACACCAACTACGAGCAGTACTTC | CASSLYTNYEQYF
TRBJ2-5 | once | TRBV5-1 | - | TGCGCCAGCGGAAACTGGGCTGGAGAGACCCAGTACTTC | CASGNWAGETQYF